Each of the 4 T cell receptor beta chains below was sequenced from the same sample in a study of blood T cell repertoires in COVID-19. Generated by immunoSEQ multiplex PCR, the TCRdb table keeps only in-frame clones and is missing some. Among more than 85,000 clones listed, roughly 83% were seen once. The specimen was peripheral blood. These receptors originate from a woman between 55 and 75 years old with acute or convalescent COVID-19.

J is TRBJ2-1 and V is TRBV20-1; D call uncertain. The CDR3 has 14 amino acids. CDR1 DFQATT and CDR2 SNEGSKA come from the germline V gene (reference sequence). Trimming removed 3 bases at V and 7 bases at J, with 16 bases between. The CDR3 is CSASHPVVENEQFF. DNA for the CDR3: TGCAGTGCTAGTCACCCAGTGGTGGAGAATGAGCAGTTCTTC.

CDR3 sequence reads: CASSRDRGRPYGYTF. The CDR3 DNA reads as TGTGCCAGCAGCAGGGACAGGGGGCGCCCCTATGGCTACACCTTC. The rearrangement links TRBV3-1 (or the pseudogene TRBV3-2) to TRBJ1-2; 12 bases agree with TRBD1. Germline assignment: CDR1 LGHDT and CDR2 YNNKEL (reference sequence). V lost 5 bases and J lost 4; bases outside the gene matches: 5. The CDR3 length is 15 residues.

V gene TRBV7-9 combines with J gene TRBJ2-2, with a weak D call TRBD2 (6 bases). The CDR3 spans 12 residues. Germline loops: CDR1 SEHNR, CDR2 FQNEAQ (reference sequence). The ends were cut back, 8 bases at V and 8 bases at J, with 12 bases in the middle. The CDR3 bases are TGTGCCAGCTTTGACGGGGGAGGGGAGCTGTTTTTT. The encoded protein is CASFDGGGELFF.

A note on this clone: Other DNA sequences of this sample code for an identical CDR3. The rearrangement joins TRBV3-1 (or the pseudogene TRBV3-2) to TRBJ1-1; D may be TRBD1 (5 bases). The CDR3 is made up of 15 amino acids. Germline V gene sequence: CDR1 LGHDT, CDR2 YNNKEL (reference sequence). V lost 1 base and J 1 base, leaving 10 bases between the germline ends. The CDR3 sequence is CASSQGSGGNTEAFF. The CDR3 DNA reads TGTGCCAGCAGCCAAGGTTCGGGGGGGAACACTGAAGCTTTCTTT.